This TCR beta chain comes out of a study of cytomegalovirus exposure and HLA in healthy donors. This clone qualifies as medium-sized. Its antigen is as yet unknown. The V end lost 2 bases, the J end lost 1 base, and 15 bases lay between the germline ends. Germline values: CDR1 LGHNA, CDR2 YNFKEQ. The CDR3 totals 16 residues. Whole-study results and caveats: Common viral pathogens were later found to be apparently linked to several of the most significant clusters.

PCR amplification relied on 60 Vbeta primers (plus 13 Jbeta primers). Method: immunoSEQ multiplex PCR; TCRdb's copy keeps in-frame clones and lacks some. The profile shows tens of thousands of clones, approximately 60% of them singletons. Sequencing input: PBMCs. The source of this sequence is a woman between 25 and 40 years old in good health and CMV-seropositive. This chain links TRBV4-2 with TRBJ2-7; TRBD2 might be the D (5 bases). Written as DNA, the CDR3 is TGTGCCAGCAGCCAACCCTCGAGGGATTCGTCCTACGAGCAGTACTTC. It specifies CASSQPSRDSSYEQYF.